A single sample is the source of the 27 T cell receptor beta chains below, sequenced in a study of T cell responses to AZD1222 COVID-19 vaccine (dated by TCRdb to about 2021). In the paper's terms, the time point label means: baseline before first vaccination. Preparation of the library involved the immunoSEQ multiplex PCR assay. Held by TCRdb, this immuneACCESS table contains in-frame sequences only and omits some clones. Under half of the omission traces to an unresolved V gene where checked; the cause of the rest is unknown. Recorded for this sample are nearly 35,000 clones; around 88% of them occurred a single time. The ten largest clones add up to approximately 7.3% of the sample. The source was peripheral blood, collected on day 0 of AZD1222 vaccination. The receptors originated from an adult in good health.

The V gene is TRBV11-2, the J gene TRBJ1-1; no clear D. V lost 1 base and J lost 1, with 7 bases in between. In germline, CDR1 is SGHAT, CDR2 FQNNGV. CDR3 length: 14 amino acids. This CDR3 is CASSLGAGNTEAFF. The CDR3 DNA follows: TGTGCCAGCAGCTTAGGGGCAGGGAACACTGAAGCTTTCTTT.

The genes are TRBV23-1 and TRBJ2-5; tentatively, D is TRBD1 (6 bases). Being an ORF, TRBV23-1 has a function that is uncertain. CDR3 length: 14 amino acids. V lost 10 bases and J 1 base, leaving 16 bases between the germline ends. CDR3 residues: CATLKAGAQETQYF. Here the CDR3 DNA reads TGCGCCACCCTTAAGGCAGGGGCCCAAGAGACCCAGTACTTC.

V is TRBV30 and J is TRBJ1-2, with unresolved D. V was trimmed by 0 bases and J by 2 bases, leaving 7 bases between them. This CDR3 comprises 13 residues. Germline CDR1 GTSNPN, CDR2 SVGIG (reference sequence). The chain's CDR3 is CAWSVQDNYGYTF. CDR3 sequence (DNA): TGTGCCTGGAGTGTACAAGACAACTATGGCTACACCTTC.

The genes are TRBV19 and TRBJ2-3; D uncertain. Trimming took off 1 base at V and 5 bases at J, with 7 bases between the two ends. Germline V gene sequence: CDR1 LNHDA, CDR2 SQIVND (reference sequence). CDR3 length equals 13 residues. In nucleotides, the CDR3 is TGTGCCAGTAGTATAGGGTTTAAAGATACGCAGTATTTT. It translates to CASSIGFKDTQYF. The complete variable domain, with remaining parts taken from reference TRBV19 and TRBJ2-3, reads DGGITQSPKYLFRKEGQNVTLSCEQNLNHDAMYWYRQDPGQGLRLIYYSQIVNDFQKGDIAEGYSVSREKKESFPLTVTSAQKNPTAFYLCASSIGFKDTQYFGPGTRLTVL.

The V gene is TRBV20-1, the J gene TRBJ2-2; no definite D call. V was trimmed by 5 bases and J by 7 bases, leaving 8 bases between them. Per the germline V gene, CDR1 is DFQATT and CDR2 is SNEGSKA (reference sequence). The CDR3 extends over 11 amino acids. CDR3 DNA sequence: TGCAGTGCTCATCGGCGCGGGGAGCTGTTTTTT. This codes for CSAHRRGELFF.

V and J are TRBV6-2 or TRBV6-3 and TRBJ1-2; unclear D gene. Germline V gene sequence: CDR1 MNHEY, CDR2 SVGEGT. This CDR3 has 15 amino acids. The V end was cut by 0 bases, the J end by 4 bases, with 12 bases between. CDR3 DNA sequence: TGTGCCAGCAGTTACTCAACCCTTGCCTCCTATGGCTACACCTTC. It specifies CASSYSTLASYGYTF.

The chain carries TRBV7-3 and TRBJ2-3; 8 bases are a match to TRBD1. From germline, CDR1 is SGHTA and CDR2 FQGTGA. This CDR3 region has 15 residues. The ends lost 4 bases at V and 0 bases at J; junction bases unmatched: 3. The CDR3 protein is CASSWTGSSTDTQYF. The CDR3 coding sequence is TGTGCCAGCAGCTGGACAGGGTCTAGCACAGATACGCAGTATTTT. Filled out from reference TRBV7-3 and TRBJ2-3, the complete variable domain reads GAGVSQTPSNKVTEKGKYVELRCDPISGHTALYWYRQSLGQGPEFLIYFQGTGAADDSGLPNDRFFAVRPEGSVSTLKIQRTERGDSAVYLCASSWTGSSTDTQYFGPGTRLTVL.

The rearrangement joins TRBV7-9 to TRBJ2-7, with D perhaps TRBD1 (5 bases). Per the germline V gene, CDR1 is SEHNR and CDR2 is FQNEAQ (reference sequence). This CDR3 has 13 amino acids. Trimming removed 3 bases from V and 6 bases from J, with 12 bases in between. The CDR3 coding sequence is TGTGCCAGCAGCTTCAAGGGGCTCGGCGAGCAGTACTTC. The encoded protein is CASSFKGLGEQYF.

The chain couples TRBV18 to TRBJ1-5, with a tentative D call TRBD1 (6 bases). Germline V gene data show CDR1 as KGHSH and CDR2 as LQKENI. This CDR3 has 15 amino acids. V gave up 2 bases and J gave up 1 base, with 9 bases separating them. The CDR3 spells CASSPDRRSNQPQHF. The CDR3 DNA follows: TGTGCCAGCTCACCAGACAGGAGGAGCAATCAGCCCCAGCATTTT.

The chain is built from TRBV25-1 and TRBJ2-3; no firm D call. Per the germline V gene, CDR1 is MGHDK and CDR2 is SYGVNS. V shed 2 bases and J shed 2 bases, with 8 bases lying between them. This CDR3 has 14 residues. Here the CDR3 reads CASSEPAFTDTQYF. In DNA form, the CDR3 reads TGTGCCAGCAGTGAACCGGCGTTCACAGATACGCAGTATTTT.

V gene TRBV3-1 (or the pseudogene TRBV3-2) combines with J gene TRBJ2-5; D not resolved. This CDR3 has 16 residues. Germline CDR1 is LGHDT and CDR2 is YNNKEL (reference sequence). The V and J ends lost 2 bases and 2 bases respectively, with 15 bases between them. The CDR3 loop is CASSQPSVGGQETQYF. In DNA form, the CDR3 reads TGTGCCAGCAGCCAACCGTCGGTGGGCGGACAAGAGACCCAGTACTTC.

The chain combines TRBV9 with TRBJ2-1, with a tentative D call TRBD2 (5 bases). Germline loops: CDR1 SGDLS, CDR2 YYNGEE. Trimming took 0 bases from V and 0 from J, leaving 10 bases between them. The CDR3 covers 16 residues. In DNA form, the CDR3 reads TGTGCCAGCAGCGTAGGCGGGCGAAGCTCCTACAATGAGCAGTTCTTC. The encoded protein is CASSVGGRSSYNEQFF. Filled out from reference TRBV9 and TRBJ2-1, the complete variable domain reads DSGVTQTPKHLITATGQRVTLRCSPRSGDLSVYWYQQSLDQGLQFLIQYYNGEERAKGNILERFSAQQFPDLHSELNLSSLELGDSALYFCASSVGGRSSYNEQFFGPGTRLTVL.

The rearrangement joins TRBV10-1 to TRBJ2-1, with TRBD2 matching over 12 bases. The ends lost 5 bases at V and 2 bases at J; junction bases unmatched: 4. The CDR3 is 16 residues long. The germline CDR1 and CDR2 sequences are WNHNN and SYGVQD (reference sequence). CDR3 sequence reads: CASSPTSGGAYNEQFF. The CDR3 coding sequence is TGCGCCAGCAGTCCGACTAGCGGGGGCGCCTACAATGAGCAGTTCTTC.

The chain recombines TRBV27 with TRBJ1-2; D is unclear. The CDR3 extends over 14 amino acids. CDR1 MNHEY and CDR2 SMNVEV come from the germline V gene (reference sequence). V lost 6 bases and J lost 8, with 19 bases in between. CDR3 region: CASRPGRGTGGYTF. The CDR3 DNA reads as TGTGCCAGCAGACCCGGACGGGGAACGGGGGGCTACACCTTC.

The chain combines TRBV5-6 with TRBJ1-3; no clear D. Germline CDR1 SGHDT, CDR2 YYEEEE. This CDR3 is 17 amino acids long. V was pared by 0 bases and J by 0 bases, with 13 bases between. In DNA form, the CDR3 reads TGTGCCAGCAGCTTGGCCGTCAATCTGAACTCTGGAAACACCATATATTTT. Amino acid sequence: CASSLAVNLNSGNTIYF. Full variable domain (remainder filled in from reference TRBV5-6 and TRBJ1-3): DAGVTQSPTHLIKTRGQQVTLRCSPKSGHDTVSWYQQALGQGPQFIFQYYEEEERQRGNFPDRFSGHQFPNYSSELNVNALLLGDSALYLCASSLAVNLNSGNTIYFGEGSWLTVV.

The J gene is TRBJ1-3, the V gene TRBV6-5; no reliable D call. The germline V gene encodes CDR1 MNHEY and CDR2 SVGAGI. Trimming shortened V by 7 bases and J by 3 bases, and 13 bases separated the two germline ends. CDR3 length equals 14 residues. CDR3: CASMAGSDGNTIYF. CDR3 DNA: TGTGCCAGCATGGCGGGGAGCGATGGAAACACCATATATTTT.

The chain is built from TRBV7-9 and TRBJ1-2; no definite D call. V was pared by 10 bases and J by 6 bases, with 15 bases between. The CDR3 runs to 12 residues. Germline CDR1 and CDR2: SEHNR and FQNEAQ (reference sequence). CDR3 loop: CATWGRVDGYTF. Written as DNA, the CDR3 is TGTGCCACCTGGGGAAGGGTCGATGGCTACACCTTC.

V and J are TRBV10-1 and TRBJ1-5, with no clear D. The ends were cut back, 3 bases at V and 3 bases at J, with 6 bases in the middle. This CDR3 comprises 13 residues. CDR1 WNHNN and CDR2 SYGVQD come from the germline V gene (reference sequence). Here the CDR3 reads CASSEGPNQPQHF. CDR3 DNA sequence: TGCGCCAGCAGTGAAGGCCCCAATCAGCCCCAGCATTTT.

The V and J genes are TRBV2 and TRBJ2-3; TRBD1 agrees at 8 bases. Germline V gene sequence: CDR1 SNHLY, CDR2 FYNNEI. V lost 6 bases and J lost 0; bases outside the gene matches: 2. This CDR3 spans 14 amino acids. CDR3 protein: CASRRTGSTDTQYF. The CDR3 DNA follows: TGTGCCAGCAGGAGGACAGGGAGCACAGATACGCAGTATTTT.

The gene calls are TRBV4-2 and TRBJ1-3; no clear D. The germline gives CDR1 LGHNA, CDR2 YNFKEQ. V lost 0 bases and J 1 base, leaving 16 bases between the germline ends. The CDR3 consists of 18 residues. The CDR3 nucleotides are TGTGCCAGCAGCCAAGAGCCAGGACCCCTCTCATCTGGAAACACCATATATTTT. Protein: CASSQEPGPLSSGNTIYF.

The J gene is TRBJ2-7, the V gene TRBV6-5; 7 nucleotides match TRBD1. CDR1 and CDR2 (germline): MNHEY, SVGAGI. After removal of 5 bases from V and 5 bases from J, the junction contained 6 bases not matched to a gene. There are 13 residues in the CDR3. This CDR3 is CASSPTGSHEQYF. DNA of the CDR3: TGTGCCAGCAGTCCGACAGGGTCCCACGAGCAGTACTTC.

The J gene is TRBJ2-7, the V gene TRBV28; TRBD2 matches 8 bases. CDR3 size: 15 residues. From germline, CDR1 is MDHEN and CDR2 SYDVKM. V was clipped by 6 bases and J by 6 bases; unmatched bases: 13. CDR3 in DNA: TGTGCCAGCAGGCCGGTAGCGGGGCAGGGACTCGAGCAGTACTTC. Its translation: CASRPVAGQGLEQYF. Based on the CDR3 plus reference TRBV28 and TRBJ2-7, the full variable domain is DVKVTQSSRYLVKRTGEKVFLECVQDMDHENMFWYRQDPGLGLRLIYFSYDVKMKEKGDIPEGYSVSREKKERFSLILESASTNQTSMYLCASRPVAGQGLEQYFGPGTRLTVT.

This clone occurred once. V is TRBV14 and J is TRBJ1-5; D is unresolved. Germline CDR1 reads SGHDN; CDR2 reads FVKESK. Trimming stripped 4 bases from V and 10 bases from J, with 14 bases between. This CDR3 spans 13 amino acids. The CDR3 loop reads CASSPGHSAPQHF. The CDR3 DNA is TGTGCCAGCAGCCCGGGCCATTCGGCTCCCCAGCATTTT.

The V call is TRBV4-2, the J call TRBJ1-2, with unresolved D. V lost 0 bases, J lost 4 bases, and 9 bases lay in between. The germline gives CDR1 LGHNA, CDR2 YNFKEQ. CDR3 size: 14 residues. The CDR3 spells CASSQEGRFYGYTF. DNA of the CDR3: TGTGCCAGCAGCCAAGAAGGACGGTTCTATGGCTACACCTTC.

This sequence joins TRBV27 and TRBJ2-1; TRBD1 is a possible D gene (5 bases). Trimming cost V 4 bases and J 2 bases, with 12 bases left between them. CDR3 length: 15 amino acids. Germline loops: CDR1 MNHEY, CDR2 SMNVEV (reference sequence). The DNA of the CDR3 is TGTGCCAGCAGTTGGGGCAGGGCCACCTACAATGAGCAGTTCTTC. Translated, it gives CASSWGRATYNEQFF.

This chain joins TRBV18 and TRBJ2-3; a possible D gene is TRBD2 (6 bases). The CDR3 totals 13 residues. The ends were cut back, 3 bases at V and 3 bases at J, with 7 bases in the middle. Germline V gene lookup returns CDR1 KGHSH and CDR2 LQKENI. As DNA, the CDR3 is TGTGCCAGCTCACCGGCGGGAACAGATACGCAGTATTTT. The encoded protein is CASSPAGTDTQYF.

This clone is a singleton in its sample. The chain carries TRBV11-2 and TRBJ1-3; D is undetermined. The CDR3 extends over 12 amino acids. Germline CDR1 and CDR2: SGHAT and FQNNGV. V dropped 6 bases and J dropped 10 bases, with 13 bases sitting between them. The CDR3 DNA is TGTGCCAGCAGTCCCTTGCCGGCTACCATATATTTT. Encoded protein: CASSPLPATIYF.